The clone carrying this T cell receptor (beta chain) was detected ten times or more. What it binds is unknown. Every patient underwent thyroid surgery untreated. The data derive from a study of metastatic and nonmetastatic thyroid tumors. Study context: Peripheral blood and tumor or nodule samples from malignant and benign thyroid patients were compared.

In the authors' workflow: A distant-metastasis classifier for papillary thyroid cancer was built using CDR3 differences across clinicopathological groups. From the PCR reads, TCRdb re-called clones with MiXCR. The V and J calls shown here were made by TCRdb, not taken from the authors' results. Among tens of thousands of clones, about 26% were seen once, and the ten largest hold roughly 10%. The CDR3 runs to 12 residues. CDR1 and CDR2 from the germline V gene are DFQATT and SNEGSKA (reference sequence). Trimming stripped 3 bases from V and 10 bases from J, with 14 bases between. Study results and caveats: A significant increase in TCR beta diversity was reportedly seen in malignant thyroid tumors relative to benign nodules, in blood and tumor.

Sequenced sample: blood. The receptor comes from a male donor with papillary thyroid cancer or a benign thyroid nodule (not recorded which). Some clones in this sample may be carry-over from other donors' samples. This rearrangement joins TRBV20-1 to TRBJ2-3; D possibly corresponds to TRBD2 (6 bases). The CDR3 is CSASKMGEAQYF. In DNA form, the CDR3 reads TGCAGTGCTAGCAAAATGGGGGAGGCGCAGTATTTT.